These 2 T cell receptor beta chains share one sample of origin, sequenced in a study of cytotoxic CD8 clonotypes in ibrutinib-treated CLL. The repertoire was sequenced with immunoSEQ multiplex PCR; TCRdb's copy has only in-frame clones and lacks some. The sample includes about 140,000 clones, around 80% seen only once; the top ten take roughly 7.2%. Sample: PBMCs, taken after 36 months of ibrutinib treatment. The receptor set was obtained from a human donor with chronic lymphocytic leukemia.

This clone was recorded once. The gene calls are TRBV20-1 and TRBJ2-5; D is unresolved. The ends were cut back, 0 bases at V and 5 bases at J, with 1 base in the middle. Germline V CDR1 and CDR2: DFQATT, SNEGSKA (reference sequence). CDR3 length: 10 amino acids. As DNA, the CDR3 is TGCAGTGCTAGAGATGAGACCCAGTACTTC. Its protein product is CSARDETQYF.

V and J are TRBV5-1 and TRBJ2-7; D unclear. The CDR3 is 11 residues long. V was trimmed by 4 bases and J by 3 bases, leaving 5 bases between them. The germline CDR1 and CDR2 sequences are SGHRS and YFSETQ. The CDR3 DNA reads TGCGCCAGCAGCAAACGCTACGAGCAGTACTTC. Translating gives CASSKRYEQYF.